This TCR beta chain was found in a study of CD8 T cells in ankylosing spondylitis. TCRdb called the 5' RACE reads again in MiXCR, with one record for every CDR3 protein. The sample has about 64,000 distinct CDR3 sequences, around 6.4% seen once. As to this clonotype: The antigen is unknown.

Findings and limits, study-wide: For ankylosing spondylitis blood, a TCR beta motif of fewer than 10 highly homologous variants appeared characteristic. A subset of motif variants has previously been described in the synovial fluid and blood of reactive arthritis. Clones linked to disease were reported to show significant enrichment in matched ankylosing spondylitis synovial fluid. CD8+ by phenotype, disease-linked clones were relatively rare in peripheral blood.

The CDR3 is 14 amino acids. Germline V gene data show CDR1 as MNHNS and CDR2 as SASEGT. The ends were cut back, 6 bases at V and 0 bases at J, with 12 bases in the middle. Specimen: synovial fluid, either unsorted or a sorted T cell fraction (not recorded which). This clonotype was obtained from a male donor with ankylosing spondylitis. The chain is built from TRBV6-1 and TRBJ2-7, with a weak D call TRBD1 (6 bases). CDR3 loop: CASSVGGSSYEQYF. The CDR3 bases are TGTGCCAGCAGCGTAGGGGGAAGCTCCTACGAGCAGTACTTC.